The sequence of this T cell receptor (beta chain) was determined in a study of blood T cell repertoires in COVID-19. About the research overall: Samples representing acute and convalescent COVID-19 were sourced from the United States, Italy and Spain. Sample material is recorded as cDNA or gDNA derived from T cells, B-cell-depleted T cells, or PBMCs.

Original handling: Estimation of nucleated cell counts relied on the amplification of reference gene primers. Clones were sequenced by immunoSEQ multiplex PCR, and TCRdb holds only the in-frame ones, with some missing. That table furnishes V, J and clone size, whereas the DNA furnished D and trimming. The table includes roughly 50,000 clones, approximately 85% detected once. This CDR3 region has 16 residues. V lost 5 bases and J lost 8; bases outside the gene matches: 6. CDR1 KGHDR and CDR2 SFDVKD come from the germline V gene. The chain links TRBV24-1 to TRBJ2-1, with 15 positions matching TRBD2. Sequenced input: peripheral blood. The receptor's source is a man in his sixties with acute or convalescent COVID-19. CDR3 sequence: CATSARTSGRVDEQFF. CDR3 DNA: TGTGCCACCAGTGCCAGGACTAGCGGGAGGGTCGATGAGCAGTTCTTC.